This passage covers 10 T cell receptor beta chains from one sample sequenced in a study of blood T cell repertoires in COVID-19. Profiled with immunoSEQ multiplex PCR; TCRdb holds only in-frame clones, not every one. The sample records about 240,000 clones, around 90% being singletons. Sequencing input: peripheral blood. The receptors originated from a man aged 55 to 69 who had recovered from COVID-19.

V gene TRBV9 combines with J gene TRBJ2-3; D is perhaps TRBD2 (6 bases). Germline-derived CDR1 and CDR2 are SGDLS and YYNGEE. The CDR3 length is 14 residues. Trimming left V 1 base short and J 2 bases short, with 8 bases between. The CDR3 spells CASSVRTITDTQYF. The CDR3 DNA reads TGTGCCAGCAGCGTACGGACTATCACAGATACGCAGTATTTT.

The chain uses TRBV6-1 and TRBJ1-1; D gene unclear. V was shortened by 1 base and J by 0 bases, with 12 bases between the two germline ends. The germline gives CDR1 MNHNS, CDR2 SASEGT. The length of the CDR3 is 16 residues. In DNA, the CDR3 is TGTGCCAGCAGTGAAGGTAGGGAGCGCATGAACACTGAAGCTTTCTTT. Translation: CASSEGRERMNTEAFF.

This sequence joins TRBV5-8 and TRBJ1-1; D remains unclear. CDR1 SGHTS and CDR2 YDEGEE come from the germline V gene. Trimming took off 3 bases at V and 4 bases at J, with 10 bases between the two ends. The CDR3 extends over 13 amino acids. CDR3 loop: CASSSPLSTEAFF. The CDR3 bases are TGTGCCAGCAGCTCCCCACTGAGCACTGAAGCTTTCTTT. Variable domain in full (rest from reference TRBV5-8 and TRBJ1-1): EAGVTQSPTHLIKTRGQQATLRCSPISGHTSVYWYQQALGLGLQFLLWYDEGEERNRGNFPPRFSGRQFPNYSSELNVNALELEDSALYLCASSSPLSTEAFFGQGTRLTVV.

The chain uses TRBV6-5 and TRBJ2-7; a weak D match, TRBD1 (5 bases). In germline, CDR1 is MNHEY, CDR2 SVGAGI. This CDR3 comprises 12 residues. The V and J ends lost 8 bases and 4 bases respectively, with 12 bases between them. This chain's CDR3 is CASSPRAYEQYF. The CDR3, as DNA: TGTGCCAGCTCCCCCAGGGCGTACGAGCAGTACTTC.

About this clone itself: One end of the junction does not line up with germline, which may come from a read error. The chain has TRBV11-3 and TRBJ2-1; 8 bases are a match to TRBD2. Germline V gives CDR1 SGHNT, CDR2 YENEEA. The CDR3 length is 17 residues. The DNA of the CDR3 is TGTGCCAGCAGCTCAGGACTAGCCGCCGCATCCTTCAATGAGCAGTTCTTC. Translated, it gives CASSSGLAAASFNEQFF.

The chain employs TRBV12-5 and TRBJ2-6, with 7 positions matching TRBD1. Looked up from germline, CDR1 is LGHNT and CDR2 is FRNRAP. This CDR3 has 19 amino acids. V gave up 4 bases and J gave up 0 bases; unmatched junction bases: 12. The CDR3 nucleotides are TGTGCTAGTGGTTGGGCCGGGACAGCTCACTTCTCTGGGGCCAACGTCCTGACTTTC. Residues: CASGWAGTAHFSGANVLTF.

The chain joins TRBV6-1 to TRBJ2-3, with TRBD1 matching over 10 bases. V shed 2 bases and J 6 bases; nucleotides not matched to a gene: 5. The germline V gene has CDR1 MNHNS and CDR2 SASEGT. The CDR3 runs 15 residues. CDR3 bases: TGTGCCAGCAGTGAAACGGGACAGGGGAGGGATACGCAGTATTTT. As protein: CASSETGQGRDTQYF.

This chain uses TRBV2 with TRBJ2-6, with 8 bases aligning to TRBD1. The CDR3 covers 17 residues. Germline V gene lookup returns CDR1 SNHLY and CDR2 FYNNEI. The junction had 5 bases not matched to a gene; V was cut back by 4 bases and J by 0 bases. The CDR3: CASSGRDRPSGANVLTF. The CDR3 nucleotides are TGTGCCAGCAGTGGACGGGACAGGCCCTCTGGGGCCAACGTCCTGACTTTC.

A note on this clone: With a much larger clone just one base away, this may be a read error. The chain employs TRBV2 and TRBJ1-6; D remains ambiguous. Germline loops: CDR1 SNHLY, CDR2 FYNNEI. There are 13 residues in the CDR3. The ends were cut back, 6 bases at V and 1 base at J, with 4 bases in the middle. The CDR3 bases are TGTGCCAGCAGGAGATCCTATAATTCACCCCTCCACTTT. The encoded protein is CASRRSYNSPLHF.

The chain recombines TRBV5-1 with TRBJ2-3, with 8 positions matching TRBD2. The CDR3 is 14 amino acids. Germline CDR1 SGHRS, CDR2 YFSETQ. V gave up 4 bases and J gave up 5 bases; unmatched junction bases: 6. The CDR3: CASSMTGGLDTQYF. The DNA of the CDR3 is TGCGCCAGCAGCATGACGGGGGGGCTAGATACGCAGTATTTT.